This T cell receptor beta chain was sequenced in a study of blood T cell repertoires in COVID-19. Study overall: The United States, Italy and Spain were the sources of the acute and convalescent COVID-19 samples. The cDNA or gDNA used as material had been derived from T cells, B-cell-depleted T cells, or PBMCs.

Deletions cut 3 bases from V and 5 bases from J, with 17 bases between. The CDR3 is 15 amino acids. From germline, CDR1 is ENHRY and CDR2 SYGVKD. In the authors' methods: Scientists estimated how many nucleated cells there were by amplifying reference gene primers. The data were produced by immunoSEQ multiplex PCR, yet TCRdb's version contains in-frame clones alone and is incomplete. D and trimming come from the DNA, and the V and J calls and clone size come from that table. The data contain 90,000 to 150,000 clones, about 86% of them singletons. The rearrangement links TRBV10-3 to TRBJ2-7; possible D gene TRBD2, 6 bases. Input material: peripheral blood. The origin of this receptor is a man in his 70s who had recovered from COVID-19. CDR3 in amino acids: CAISDSLGRQDEQYF. CDR3 nucleotides: TGTGCCATCAGTGATTCACTAGGGAGGCAGGACGAGCAGTACTTC.